What follows are 27 T cell receptor beta chains derived from one specimen sequenced in a study of response to subunit inactivated influenza vaccine. MiXCR, applied by TCRdb to the RT-PCR reads, yields one record per CDR3 protein. The sample has about 700,000 distinct CDR3 sequences, roughly 13% seen once. The specimen was PBMCs from blood, collected 14 to 15 days before vaccination. Source of these receptors: a man aged 50-60 years who received an inactivated influenza vaccine.

The chain combines TRBV6-2 or TRBV6-3 with TRBJ2-5; the D is unclear. V was cut by 6 bases and J by 2 bases, with 16 bases left in between. The germline V gene encodes CDR1 MNHEY and CDR2 SVGEGT. The CDR3 consists of 15 residues. The CDR3 here is CASSPGQVTQETQYF. In DNA form, the CDR3 reads TGTGCCAGCAGCCCCGGCCAGGTAACACAAGAGACCCAGTACTTC.

The chain links TRBV5-6 to TRBJ2-7; 10 nucleotides align to TRBD2. Germline V lookup: CDR1 SGHDT, CDR2 YYEEEE. CDR3 length equals 16 residues. V was clipped by 4 bases and J by 5 bases; unmatched bases: 12. The CDR3: CASSRGLAEVSHEQYF. The DNA for the CDR3 is TGTGCCAGCAGCAGAGGACTAGCGGAGGTTAGTCACGAGCAGTACTTC.

The chain joins TRBV20-1 to TRBJ2-6; 7 nucleotides match TRBD2. V trimming: 5 bases; J trimming: 0 bases; junction bases outside the gene matches: 4. Germline assignment: CDR1 DFQATT and CDR2 SNEGSKA (reference sequence). The CDR3 is made up of 15 amino acids. The CDR3 sequence: CSAGDYLSGANVLTF. In DNA, the CDR3 is TGCAGTGCTGGGGACTACCTCTCTGGGGCCAACGTCCTGACTTTC.

Many counts were recorded for this clonotype. J is TRBJ2-5 and V is TRBV9, with 10 bases identical to TRBD2. Losses at the gene ends were 3 bases for V and 5 bases for J; bases not matched to a gene: 7. This CDR3 comprises 15 residues. CDR1 and CDR2 from the germline V gene are SGDLS and YYNGEE. DNA of the CDR3: TGTGCCAGCAGCGAAATAGCGGGAGGCGGGGAGACCCAGTACTTC. Encoded protein: CASSEIAGGGETQYF.

The genes are TRBV7-9 and TRBJ2-1; D gene uncertain. The length of the CDR3 is 12 residues. Trimming removed 0 bases from V and 12 bases from J, with 9 bases in between. CDR1 SEHNR and CDR2 FQNEAQ come from the germline V gene (reference sequence). The CDR3 nucleotides read TGTGCCAGCAGCTTAGCGCGGATCGGGCAGTTCTTC. Amino acids: CASSLARIGQFF.

Ten or more counts support this clonotype. A junction boundary mismatches the germline segment, possibly from a read error. V usage is TRBV7-9 and J usage is TRBJ1-1; 7 bases are a match to TRBD1. CDR1 and CDR2 (germline): SEHNR, FQNEAQ (reference sequence). This CDR3 contains 17 residues. The CDR3 bases are TGTGCCAGCAGCTACCGGGACAGCCATACGGGAAGTGCTGAGGCTTTCTTT. Protein product: CASSYRDSHTGSAEAFF.

V gene TRBV7-2 combines with J gene TRBJ2-2; D tentatively reads TRBD1 or TRBD2 (5 bases each). The CDR3 has 14 amino acids. CDR1 and CDR2 from the germline V gene are SGHTA and FQGNSA. The V end was cut by 8 bases, the J end by 2 bases, with 12 bases between. This CDR3 is CASGDGLNTGELFF. CDR3 bases: TGTGCCAGCGGGGACGGGTTAAACACCGGGGAGCTGTTTTTT.

This clonotype was observed a handful of times. The chain carries TRBV4-3 and TRBJ2-3; 10 bases agree with TRBD2. J gave up 5 bases and V 1 base, and 3 bases lay outside the gene matches. Germline V gene lookup returns CDR1 LGHNA and CDR2 YSLEER. The CDR3 is 15 amino acids. The CDR3 sequence: CASSQGTSGKDTQYF. CDR3 nucleotides: TGCGCCAGCAGCCAAGGGACTAGCGGAAAAGATACGCAGTATTTT.

The chain couples TRBV4-2 to TRBJ2-5; 7 bases map to TRBD1. The CDR3 extends over 16 amino acids. Germline V gene sequence: CDR1 LGHNA, CDR2 YNFKEQ. J gave up 1 base and V 1 base, and 6 bases lay outside the gene matches. CDR3 in DNA: TGTGCCAGCAGCCAAGGACAGGGTAGCGTCCAAGAGACCCAGTACTTC. Amino acid sequence: CASSQGQGSVQETQYF.

The chain joins TRBV5-1 to TRBJ2-1; 8 positions agree with TRBD2. The CDR3 runs to 14 residues. The J segment lost 6 bases and the V segment lost 5 bases, leaving 7 bases of the junction unmatched. The germline V gene encodes CDR1 SGHRS and CDR2 YFSETQ. CDR3 residues: CASSSGLEGNEQFF. CDR3 nucleotide sequence: TGCGCCAGCAGTTCGGGACTAGAGGGCAATGAGCAGTTCTTC. Supplemented by reference TRBV5-1 and TRBJ2-1, the full variable domain reads KAGVTQTPRYLIKTRGQQVTLSCSPISGHRSVSWYQQTPGQGLQFLFEYFSETQRNKGNFPGRFSGRQFSNSRSEMNVSTLELGDSALYLCASSSGLEGNEQFFGPGTRLTVL.

The chain joins TRBV6-5 to TRBJ2-7; D is perhaps TRBD1 (5 bases). There are 18 residues in the CDR3. The V end was cut by 2 bases, the J end by 1 base, with 21 bases between. CDR1 MNHEY and CDR2 SVGAGI come from the germline V gene. CDR3 coding DNA: TGTGCCAGCAGTTACGCCTCTCCCGCCAGGGCCATATCCTACGAGCAGTACTTC. Protein: CASSYASPARAISYEQYF.

In this sample, this clonotype turned up a few times. The V and J genes are TRBV7-6 and TRBJ2-1; 10 bases align to TRBD1. V lost 2 bases, J lost 5 bases, and 6 bases stayed unmatched. The CDR3 spans 16 residues. Germline V gives CDR1 SGHVS, CDR2 FNYEAQ. The CDR3 bases are TGTGCCAGCAGCTTAACTAGACAGGGGGCTAACAATGAGCAGTTCTTC. Translation: CASSLTRQGANNEQFF.

This clonotype was found a few times. V gene TRBV20-1 combines with J gene TRBJ1-1, with 8 bases matching TRBD1. Looked up from germline, CDR1 is DFQATT and CDR2 is SNEGSKA (reference sequence). V lost 3 bases and J lost 8; bases outside the gene matches: 5. The CDR3 loop spans 12 amino acids. CDR3 sequence (DNA): TGCAGTGCTAGCCTCGGGACAGGCGAAGCTTTCTTT. Protein sequence: CSASLGTGEAFF.

The J gene is TRBJ2-7, the V gene TRBV6-2 or TRBV6-3; TRBD2 aligns across 7 bases. V lost 3 bases, J lost 2 bases, and 7 bases stayed unmatched. The germline V gene has CDR1 MNHEY and CDR2 SVGEGT. The CDR3 spans 15 residues. The CDR3 reads CASSYEAGKTYEQYF. CDR3 nucleotide sequence: TGTGCCAGCAGTTATGAAGCGGGGAAAACCTACGAGCAGTACTTC.

The sample holds a few counts of this clonotype. The chain couples TRBV4-1 to TRBJ1-1; a weak D match, TRBD1 (6 bases). The V gene's germline CDR1 is MGHRA and CDR2 YSYEKL. The CDR3 totals 13 residues. V was trimmed by 6 bases and J by 5 bases, leaving 13 bases between them. The CDR3 is CASRGGSGTEAFF. Here the CDR3 DNA reads TGCGCCAGCAGGGGGGGCTCGGGGACTGAAGCTTTCTTT.

V and J are TRBV2 and TRBJ2-5; TRBD2 is a possible D gene (5 bases). The CDR3 totals 14 residues. V shed 6 bases and J shed 2 bases, with 13 bases lying between them. Germline V lookup: CDR1 SNHLY, CDR2 FYNNEI. CDR3 nucleotides: TGTGCCAGCAGGACTGTTACTAGACAAGAGACCCAGTACTTC. Amino acids: CASRTVTRQETQYF.

This clonotype has just a few counts. CDR3 region: CASSFNTGGLSPLHF. CDR3 nucleotides: TGTGCCAGCAGCTTTAATACAGGGGGCTTGTCACCCCTCCACTTT. This sequence joins TRBV7-2 and TRBJ1-6; 9 bases agree with TRBD1. The junction had 7 bases not matched to a gene; V was cut back by 3 bases and J by 10 bases. CDR1 is SGHTA and CDR2 is FQGNSA in the germline V gene. The CDR3 runs to 15 residues.

This clonotype was detected only a few times. The CDR3 is CASSEGVSYEQYF. Written as DNA, the CDR3 is TGTGCCAGCAGCGAGGGGGTCTCCTACGAGCAGTACTTC. V gene TRBV7-3 combines with J gene TRBJ2-7, with D perhaps matching TRBD1 (6 bases). The V end was cut by 5 bases, the J end by 0 bases, with 8 bases between. CDR1 and CDR2 (germline): SGHTA, FQGTGA. There are 13 residues in the CDR3.

This clonotype occurred a few times. CDR3 DNA sequence: TGTGCCAGCAGCTTAGCGACTAGCCGCACCGGGGAGCTGTTTTTT. Translation gives CASSLATSRTGELFF. V and J are TRBV7-8 and TRBJ2-2; the match to TRBD2 covers 7 bases. The CDR3 runs 15 residues. V shed 0 bases and J 4 bases; nucleotides not matched to a gene: 2. Germline V gene data show CDR1 as SGHVS and CDR2 as FQNEAQ.

This sequence joins TRBV20-1 and TRBJ2-5; a possible D gene is TRBD2 (6 bases). The ends were cut back, 1 base at V and 5 bases at J, with 17 bases in the middle. Germline lookup yields CDR1 DFQATT and CDR2 SNEGSKA (reference sequence). The CDR3 is 15 amino acids. CDR3 DNA: TGCAGTGCTAGAGGGCCGGGACTGCTCAGGGAGACCCAGTACTTC. It yields the protein CSARGPGLLRETQYF.

This clonotype has just a few counts. The rearrangement joins TRBV20-1 to TRBJ2-1, with D unclear. This CDR3 region has 14 residues. The germline V and J ends were trimmed by 0 bases and 6 bases, with 12 bases remaining between them. Per germline, CDR1 DFQATT and CDR2 SNEGSKA (reference sequence). The chain's CDR3 is CSAREDGISNEQFF. CDR3 DNA sequence: TGCAGTGCTAGAGAGGACGGCATTTCCAATGAGCAGTTCTTC.

V and J are TRBV12-3 or TRBV12-4 and TRBJ1-2; 12 nucleotides agree with TRBD1. The CDR3 contains 14 residues. V lost 5 bases to trimming and J lost 8 bases; unmatched junction nucleotides: 6. The CDR3 protein is CASSLGTGGRGYTF. CDR3 sequence (DNA): TGTGCCAGCAGTCTTGGGACAGGGGGCCGGGGCTACACCTTC.

The chain joins TRBV20-1 to TRBJ2-3; D is possibly TRBD1 or TRBD2 (5 bases each). The ends were cut back, 0 bases at V and 5 bases at J, with 15 bases in the middle. The CDR3 is made up of 15 amino acids. Germline V lookup: CDR1 DFQATT, CDR2 SNEGSKA (reference sequence). The CDR3 DNA follows: TGCAGTGCTAGAGATCCGAGGGGTCCGGGAGATACGCAGTATTTT. It encodes CSARDPRGPGDTQYF.

The chain is built from TRBV4-2 and TRBJ2-5, with D perhaps TRBD2 (6 bases). This CDR3 spans 16 amino acids. V was shortened by 1 base and J by 4 bases, with 16 bases between the two germline ends. CDR1 and CDR2 from the germline V gene are LGHNA and YNFKEQ. The CDR3, as DNA: TGTGCCAGCAGCCAAGGGAACGGAGGGGCTACAGAGACCCAGTACTTC. This codes for CASSQGNGGATETQYF.

This clonotype was counted between two and nine times. V is TRBV2 and J is TRBJ2-1; the D gene could be TRBD1 or TRBD2 (6 bases each). V lost 6 bases and J 8 bases, leaving 14 bases between the germline ends. CDR3 length equals 13 residues. From germline, CDR1 is SNHLY and CDR2 FYNNEI. CDR3 in DNA: TGTGCCAGCAGAACCGAGGGGGGTCATGAGCAGTTCTTC. Translation gives CASRTEGGHEQFF.

This clonotype was counted ten times or more. The rearrangement uses TRBV5-1 and TRBJ2-5; 7 bases match TRBD2. Germline V gene lookup returns CDR1 SGHRS and CDR2 YFSETQ. The CDR3 loop spans 14 amino acids. V was pared by 0 bases and J by 5 bases, with 4 bases of the junction left unmatched. CDR3 protein: CASSLGLAGETQYF. The CDR3 coding sequence is TGCGCCAGCAGCTTGGGACTAGCCGGGGAGACCCAGTACTTC.

V usage is TRBV5-5 and J usage is TRBJ1-1, with D unclear. Germline V CDR1 and CDR2: SGHKS, YYEKEE (reference sequence). The length of the CDR3 is 13 residues. Trimming cost V 3 bases and J 10 bases, with 16 bases left between them. The CDR3 here is CASSSGTAKGAFF. DNA of the CDR3: TGTGCCAGCAGCTCTGGTACCGCTAAGGGAGCTTTCTTT.